This T cell receptor beta chain was recorded in a study of beta chain features in type 1 diabetes. Study-wide findings and caveats: An over-representation of cells with high TCR expression could result from cDNA sequencing. In every one of the four CD4+ subsets, TCRB CDR3s were moderately but significantly shorter in Type 1 diabetes patients.

This clone was counted only a few times. Its antigen is undetermined. Germline CDR1 SGHDT, CDR2 YYEEEE. There are 17 residues in the CDR3. The junction had 5 bases not matched to a gene; V was cut back by 0 bases and J by 2 bases. As every portion of the isolated RNA was reverse transcribed, the sequencing read expressed TCRB transcripts. Sequencing used immunoSEQ multiplex PCR; TCRdb keeps in-frame clones, though not all of them. The repertoire holds hundreds of thousands of clones, about 13% seen once, with over 0.015% in the top ten. Sequences were obtained from naive CD4+ T cells from blood. V and J are TRBV5-6 and TRBJ2-7; 13 bases align to TRBD2. The sequence came from a young man with type 1 diabetes. CDR3 nucleotide sequence: TGTGCCAGCAGCTTGGGGGGACTAGCGGGACTAGCCTACGAGCAGTACTTC. Its protein product is CASSLGGLAGLAYEQYF.